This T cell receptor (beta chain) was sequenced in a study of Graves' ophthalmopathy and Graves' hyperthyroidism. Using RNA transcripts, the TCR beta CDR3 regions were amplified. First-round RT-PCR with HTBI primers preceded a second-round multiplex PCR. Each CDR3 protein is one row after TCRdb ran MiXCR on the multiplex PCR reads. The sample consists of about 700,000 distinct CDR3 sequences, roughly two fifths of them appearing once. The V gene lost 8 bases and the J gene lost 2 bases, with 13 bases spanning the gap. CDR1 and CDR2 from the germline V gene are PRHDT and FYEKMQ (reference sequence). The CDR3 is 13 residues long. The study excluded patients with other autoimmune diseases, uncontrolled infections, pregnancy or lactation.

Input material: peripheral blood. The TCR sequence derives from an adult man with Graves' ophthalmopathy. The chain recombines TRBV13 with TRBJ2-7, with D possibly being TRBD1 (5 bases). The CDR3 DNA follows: TGTGCCAGCGAAATGGTAGGGGCCTACGAGCAGTACTTC. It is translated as CASEMVGAYEQYF.